This is a list of T cell receptor beta chains from one sample in a study of glioma-infiltrating T cells. MiXCR, applied by TCRdb to the multiplex PCR reads, yields one record per CDR3 protein. Among some 99,000 distinct CDR3 sequences listed, 20% to 30% were seen once. The sample consisted of glioma tissue, nonneoplastic brain tissue, or PBMCs (not recorded which). The receptors were gathered from a human donor with low-grade glioma or glioblastoma, undergoing nonglioma brain surgery, or in good health (not recorded which). Each CDR3 is given with its conserved first and last residue. Fields, in order: J gene, CDR3 length, V gene, CDR3 protein.

TRBJ1-2,16,TRBV28,CASSLGGFRANYGYTF
TRBJ1-2,19,TRBV20-1,CSARSNLLNRGKSNYGYTF
TRBJ1-5,16,TRBV4-1,CASSQGVRAEYQPQHF
TRBJ2-7,13,TRBV20-1,CSASTAPRNEQYF
TRBJ1-2,14,TRBV25-1,CASSESYGDYGYTF
TRBJ1-2,13,TRBV6-1,CASRKTTLYGYTF
TRBJ1-2,14,TRBV7-2,CASSLSGENYGYTF
TRBJ2-1,15,TRBV20-1,CSARQGDSSYNEQFF
TRBJ1-3,14,TRBV12-3/TRBV12-4,CASSFGGPGNTIYF
TRBJ2-1,12,TRBV2,CASSSQGWMKFF
TRBJ1-2,13,TRBV4-3,CASSQDWGLGYTF
TRBJ1-2,15,TRBV6-1,CASSEEWTGTYGYTF
TRBJ2-1,17,TRBV6-6,CASSYSGTSGGANEQFF
TRBJ1-2,17,TRBV11-3,CASSHPDITGVNYGYTF
TRBJ2-7,14,TRBV3-1,CASSHQGGHPEQYF
TRBJ2-1,19,TRBV29-1,CSVDRSGRTSGRSYNEQFF
TRBJ1-1,15,TRBV4-3,CASSQLTGTPMEAFF
TRBJ1-1,14,TRBV28,CAGFRDRENTEAFF
TRBJ2-5,14,TRBV7-8,CASRPPGPQETQYF
TRBJ1-1,15,TRBV28,CASSPTVNMNTEAFF
TRBJ1-1,13,TRBV20-1,CSARDVGGTEAFF
TRBJ2-1,12,TRBV20-1,CSARTSTDTQFF
TRBJ1-4,16,TRBV7-9,CASSLRADATNEKLFF
TRBJ1-5,12,TRBV20-1,CSATNRFQPQHF
TRBJ2-7,17,TRBV27,CASSAYTGATLSCEQYF
TRBJ2-5,16,TRBV27,CASSAYPWVGKETQYF
NA,12,TRBV12-3/TRBV12-4,CASSSTGQPQYF
TRBJ2-3,16,TRBV6-2/TRBV6-3,CASSYQGAGGTDTQYF
TRBJ2-1,15,TRBV7-9,CASSLQPSSFNEQFF
TRBJ1-5,12,TRBV24-1,CATGDRDQPQHF
TRBJ1-3,14,TRBV20-1,CSAGVQGVGNTIYF
TRBJ1-1,14,TRBV29-1,CSVDLRRGGTEAFF
TRBJ2-5,16,TRBV4-1,CASSQEKGRDGETQYF
TRBJ1-5,13,TRBV20-1,CSARSPGRQPQHF
TRBJ2-3,12,TRBV3-1,CASSQGADTQYF
TRBJ2-6,15,TRBV29-1,CSVRGGLSGANVLTF
TRBJ2-3,12,TRBV15,CATSRERNTQYF
TRBJ2-3,13,TRBV19,CASKRVGTDTQYF
TRBJ1-3,16,TRBV10-1,CASSEGSGNSGNTIYF
TRBJ1-1,13,TRBV10-3,CAIRDRNKAEAFF
TRBJ1-2,15,TRBV7-9,CASSSFDTGRTGYTF
TRBJ2-5,15,TRBV6-5,CASSYTGQGTETQYF
TRBJ2-1,15,TRBV4-2,CASSQSDSPGNEQFF
TRBJ1-1,14,TRBV6-1,CASTFRGQNTEAFF
TRBJ2-7,15,TRBV12-3/TRBV12-4,CASRPTGGPLGQQYF
TRBJ2-2,14,TRBV7-2,CASSFRGATGELFF
TRBJ1-2,13,TRBV28,CASSSSVFAGYTF
TRBJ2-1,16,TRBV19,CASSLSRTGLYNEQFF
TRBJ2-1,15,TRBV29-1,CSVEAPGQDYNEQFF
TRBJ2-1,18,TRBV11-3,CASSATGTTTWGYNEQFF
TRBJ2-7,15,TRBV7-2,CASSLGGGFSYEQYF
TRBJ2-1,15,TRBV7-6,CASSFSWRTSNEQFF
TRBJ1-1,16,TRBV19,CASSPSTRRGGPEAFF
TRBJ2-3,15,TRBV5-1,CASSLGRGGPDTQYF
TRBJ2-3,16,TRBV6-1,CASRFRGGRGTDTQYF
TRBJ2-7,12,TRBV18,CASSPLVTEQYF
TRBJ1-1,12,TRBV7-9,CASSSGQLEAFF